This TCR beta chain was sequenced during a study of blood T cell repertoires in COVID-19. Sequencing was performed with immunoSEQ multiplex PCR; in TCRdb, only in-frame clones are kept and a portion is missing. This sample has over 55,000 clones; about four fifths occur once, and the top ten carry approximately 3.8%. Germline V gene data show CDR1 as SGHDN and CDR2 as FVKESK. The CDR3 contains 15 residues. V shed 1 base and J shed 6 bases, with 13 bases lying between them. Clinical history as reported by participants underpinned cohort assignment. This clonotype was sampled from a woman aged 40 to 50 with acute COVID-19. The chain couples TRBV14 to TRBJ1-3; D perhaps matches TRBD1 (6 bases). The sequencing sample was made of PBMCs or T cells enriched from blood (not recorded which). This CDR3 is CASSQARTAENTIYF. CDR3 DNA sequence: TGTGCCAGCAGCCAAGCCCGGACAGCTGAAAACACCATATATTTT.